The clone carrying this TCR beta chain was seen at least ten times. Its antigen is undetermined. The record originates from a study of read filtering for tumor transcriptome and immune sequencing. This library used about 400 ng RNA and molecular barcoded adaptors spanning alpha/delta and beta/gamma chains. Via MiXCR, TCRdb re-called the reads, giving one row per CDR3 protein. Of 39,000 or so distinct CDR3 sequences detected, 13% to 15% appear once; the ten largest clones hold approximately 7%. CDR3 length equals 15 residues. V shed 0 bases and J shed 7 bases, with 13 bases lying between them. Whole-study findings and limits: Correlation between methods rose after single-read clonotypes were removed. The sorted CD138-negative fraction was a mixed bone marrow immune population, not purified T cells. Even smaller IR-seq throughput identified most shared clonotypes.

The material sequenced was a population of CD138-negative cells sorted from bone marrow. The clonotype was recovered from a donor at least 40 years old with multiple myeloma. V and J are TRBV12-3 or TRBV12-4 and TRBJ1-5, with D possibly being TRBD1 (5 bases). The CDR3 DNA follows: TGTGCCAGCAGTTTAGCCGGGACGGCGGGGCAGCCCCAGCATTTT. Translating it yields CASSLAGTAGQPQHF.